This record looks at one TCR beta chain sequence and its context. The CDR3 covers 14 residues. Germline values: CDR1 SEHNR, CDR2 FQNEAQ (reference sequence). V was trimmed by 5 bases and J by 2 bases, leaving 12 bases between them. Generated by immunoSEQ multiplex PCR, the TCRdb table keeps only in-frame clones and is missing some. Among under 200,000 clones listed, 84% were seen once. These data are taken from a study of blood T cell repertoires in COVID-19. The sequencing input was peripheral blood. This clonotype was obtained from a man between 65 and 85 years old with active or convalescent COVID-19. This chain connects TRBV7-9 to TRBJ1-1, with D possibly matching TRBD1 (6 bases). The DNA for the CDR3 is TGTGCCAGCAGCACCCGGGACATCAACACTGAAGCTTTCTTT. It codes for CASSTRDINTEAFF.